This T cell receptor (beta chain) was found in a study of T cell clones after liver transplantation (dated 2019 in TCRdb). In the study overall: The samples were obtained from ITN030ST, a randomized trial that attempted immunosuppression withdrawal within 2 years after liver transplantation. Donor-reactive T cell clones were identified by TCRbeta sequencing after a pre-transplant mixed lymphocyte reaction and then tracked in post-transplant blood. As an antigen-independent comparator for the donor-reactive sequences, third party-reactive TCRbeta sequences from pre-transplant MLRs were identified as well. Of the eight recipients, a few were HCV-positive, while the remaining recipients had been transplanted for non-autoimmune, non-viral indications. Subjects received no induction therapy and standard immunosuppression until randomization at 12-24 months post-transplant. Tolerance was defined as complete immunosuppression withdrawal for at least one year with no rise in liver enzymes beyond twice the upper limit of normal. Blood samples were taken pre-transplant, pre-randomization before withdrawal, and post-randomization after full withdrawal or failed withdrawal. A cohort of 8 liver transplant recipients was studied, of whom 3 were classified as tolerant and 5 as non-tolerant. Study-wide conclusions, independent of this receptor: Low numbers of available donor cells limited the measurable donor-reactive repertoire in two subjects. Circulating donor-reactive CD4 TCRbeta sequences fell significantly post-transplant in most of the 8 subjects, irrespective of tolerance or HCV status. When repertoire turnover was taken into account, detection of donor-reactive sequences was significantly reduced in 7 of 8 subjects for CD4 and in 8 of 8 subjects for CD8. The conclusions were considered preliminary, being limited by small, heterogeneous patient numbers and non-standardized post-transplant time points. A greater decline was seen for donor-reactive sequences than for third party-reactive sequences, suggesting partial antigen-specific deletion unrelated to withdrawal success. Since no allograft tissue specimens were available, donor-reactive T cells may have migrated into the graft instead of being deleted.

The CDR3 contains 16 residues, cysteine and phenylalanine counted. Only the CDR3 portion is preserved as DNA: 48 bases, with reading frame beginning at the first base. The germline V gene specifies SGHTA as CDR1 and FQGNSA as CDR2. From V the trimming removes 5 bases and from J it removes 4 bases, while the gene matches leave 11 bases of the junction unaccounted for. About this clone itself: There is no known antigen for this receptor. Per-base quality was not reported, and no clone a single base away is much larger than it.

High-throughput TCRbeta CDR3 sequencing of frozen genomic DNA was performed by immunoSEQ, with PCR amplification, mapping, bias correction and internal controls included. In the authors' own workflow: Productive rearrangements were kept, and unique TCRbeta sequences were defined by CDR3 nucleotide sequence plus V and J gene. For classification of a sequence as donor-reactive, at least 5-fold expansion in CFSE-low cells relative to unstimulated pre-transplant cells and a frequency of at least 0.01% were required. Per-subject minimum frequency thresholds, based on the lowest-template unstimulated sample, ensured at least 90% detection power. Jensen-Shannon divergence between the top 1000 TCRbeta sequences post- versus pre-transplant served as the measure of repertoire turnover. Two-sided Fisher's exact tests were used to test for changes in the detection of donor-reactive sequences. As stored in TCRdb, this immuneACCESS dataset retains in-frame rearrangements with V and J assigned. A fraction of the clones does not appear; measured against another copy, unresolved V genes explain less than half of the discrepancy, and the remainder lacks a known reason. V and J calls and clone size are copied from that table; D and trimming were computed from the DNA. The sample records over 55,000 clones, roughly 70% of which are singletons. Jointly, the top ten make up roughly 2.8% of the sample.

Thawed unstimulated PBMCs were stained for CD3, CD4 and CD8 and FACS-sorted into CD3+CD4+ and CD3+CD8+ populations. Each of the 8 studied subjects was randomized to immunosuppression withdrawal. The Qiagen DNeasy Blood and Tissue Kit was used for genomic DNA isolation. The source of this sequence is a human patient who received a liver transplant. Post transplant, some T cells may arise from the graft donor. The sample consisted of CD4+ T cells from blood, taken at the approximately 15-month timepoint. The chain couples TRBV7-2 to TRBJ2-3, with 8 junctional bases fitting TRBD1. The CDR3 amino acid sequence is: CASSDAFGQGSDTQYF. At the DNA level, the sequence is TGTGCCAGCAGCGACGCCTTTGGACAGGGCTCAGATACGCAGTATTTT.